This TCR beta chain was observed in a study of cytomegalovirus exposure and HLA in healthy donors. Notes on this clone: Its specificity is not known.

Germline V gives CDR1 LNHDA, CDR2 SQIVND (reference sequence). The V and J ends lost 4 bases and 2 bases, in that order; junction bases with no gene match: 12. The CDR3 spans 17 residues. Primers: 60 Vbeta forward and 13 Jbeta reverse. TCRdb's table, derived via immunoSEQ multiplex PCR, lists solely in-frame clones and lacks some. The table shows approximately 190,000 clones, with more than 80% occurring only once. General study findings and limits: Reportedly, a later analysis found an Asian-associated ancestry cluster had fewer N-insertions than the roughly 700-donor mean. Reported performance of the classifier showed diagnosis of cytomegalovirus status with high specificity and sensitivity.

This clonotype originated in a woman aged 45-60 years in good health and CMV-seropositive. Sequenced sample: PBMCs. The rearrangement links TRBV19 to TRBJ2-5, with 8 nucleotides matching TRBD2. Here the CDR3 reads CASSTGAGGTKQETQYF. CDR3 sequence (DNA): TGTGCCAGTAGTACCGGGGCGGGGGGCACAAAGCAAGAGACCCAGTACTTC.